The 19 T cell receptor beta chains below were found in one sample sequenced in a study of blood T cell repertoires in COVID-19. The assay was immunoSEQ multiplex PCR, and TCRdb's table has in-frame clones only and misses some. The table has hundreds of thousands of clones, 65% to 85% seen once. The specimen was peripheral blood. The receptor set was obtained from a woman aged 80 or older with acute or convalescent COVID-19.

V gene TRBV19 combines with J gene TRBJ1-2; 10 positions match TRBD1. Germline V gene lookup returns CDR1 LNHDA and CDR2 SQIVND (reference sequence). V lost 1 base, J lost 5 bases, and 1 base stayed unmatched. The CDR3 has 14 amino acids. The CDR3 loop reads CASSIGTGGYGYTF. CDR3 in DNA: TGTGCCAGTAGTATAGGGACAGGGGGATATGGCTACACCTTC.

The rearrangement joins TRBV7-9 to TRBJ2-5; 12 bases fit TRBD2. J was trimmed by 4 bases and V by 2 bases; bases with no gene match: 8. CDR3 size: 17 residues. Germline V gives CDR1 SEHNR, CDR2 FQNEAQ (reference sequence). The CDR3 here is CASSLLAGGPTRETQYF. The CDR3 DNA reads as TGTGCCAGCAGCTTACTAGCGGGGGGGCCAACACGAGAGACCCAGTACTTC.

V gene TRBV24-1 combines with J gene TRBJ2-2; tentatively, D is TRBD2 (6 bases). Trimming stripped 11 bases from V and 7 bases from J, with 22 bases between. The V gene's germline CDR1 is KGHDR and CDR2 SFDVKD. The CDR3 consists of 15 residues. In DNA form, the CDR3 reads TGTGCCATTATGTTGGAGGGGCCAGGGTTCGGGGAGCTGTTTTTT. It yields the protein CAIMLEGPGFGELFF.

The rearrangement joins TRBV19 to TRBJ1-5, with TRBD1 as a possible D gene (6 bases). This CDR3 contains 15 residues. The V gene's germline CDR1 is LNHDA and CDR2 SQIVND (reference sequence). V shed 5 bases and J shed 3 bases, with 14 bases lying between them. The CDR3 bases are TGTGCCAGTAGTTCATTGGCAGGGGTCAATCAGCCCCAGCATTTT. Translated: CASSSLAGVNQPQHF.

This clone has a handful of counts. The CDR3 loop is CASSQDRRDVLFF. The CDR3 DNA is TGCGCCAGCAGCCAAGATCGCAGGGATGTTCTGTTTTTT. The J gene is TRBJ2-2, the V gene TRBV4-3, with D possibly being TRBD1 (5 bases). Germline assignment: CDR1 LGHNA and CDR2 YSLEER. V was cut by 0 bases and J by 14 bases, with 13 bases left in between. This CDR3 is 13 amino acids long.

The chain joins TRBV9 to TRBJ1-1, with D perhaps matching TRBD1 (5 bases). The CDR3 length is 13 residues. The germline V and J ends were trimmed by 2 bases and 2 bases, with 7 bases remaining between them. From germline, CDR1 is SGDLS and CDR2 YYNGEE. DNA of the CDR3: TGTGCCAGCAGCGTGGACACCAACACTGAAGCTTTCTTT. Protein sequence: CASSVDTNTEAFF. Combining the CDR3 with reference TRBV9 and TRBJ1-1 gives the whole variable domain DSGVTQTPKHLITATGQRVTLRCSPRSGDLSVYWYQQSLDQGLQFLIQYYNGEERAKGNILERFSAQQFPDLHSELNLSSLELGDSALYFCASSVDTNTEAFFGQGTRLTVV.

This clone was observed a handful of times. The chain recombines TRBV30 with TRBJ1-1; D is ambiguous. The V gene's germline CDR1 is GTSNPN and CDR2 SVGIG (reference sequence). There are 14 residues in the CDR3. V lost 2 bases and J 1 base, leaving 11 bases between the germline ends. The CDR3 region has the DNA TGTGCCTGGAGTCTCCCTATATGGAACACTGAAGCTTTCTTT. This codes for CAWSLPIWNTEAFF.

V and J are TRBV30 and TRBJ1-2, with 7 bases identical to TRBD1. Germline-derived CDR1 and CDR2 are GTSNPN and SVGIG (reference sequence). The CDR3 is made up of 13 amino acids. The V and J ends lost 5 bases and 7 bases, in that order; junction bases with no gene match: 10. CDR3 sequence reads: CAWSKGADSGYTF. DNA of the CDR3: TGTGCCTGGTCCAAGGGGGCGGATAGTGGCTACACCTTC. Using reference TRBV30 and TRBJ1-2 for the parts outside the CDR3, the full variable domain is SQTIHQWPATLVQPVGSPLSLECTVEGTSNPNLYWYRQAAGRGLQLLFYSVGIGQISSEVPQNLSASRPQDRQFILSSKKLLLSDSGFYLCAWSKGADSGYTFGSGTRLTVV.

This chain uses TRBV27 with TRBJ1-5, with TRBD1 matching over 7 bases. The CDR3 is 13 amino acids. Germline CDR1 reads MNHEY; CDR2 reads SMNVEV (reference sequence). Trimming took 5 bases from V and 9 from J; bases not matched to a gene: 7. This chain's CDR3 is CASSPTGVGPQHF. DNA for the CDR3: TGTGCCAGCAGTCCAACAGGGGTGGGGCCCCAGCATTTT.

The V and J genes are TRBV28 and TRBJ1-6, with TRBD1 as a possible D gene (5 bases). In germline, CDR1 is MDHEN, CDR2 SYDVKM. The CDR3 extends over 14 amino acids. V lost 11 bases to trimming and J lost 14 bases, with 25 bases between them. The CDR3 nucleotides read TGTGCCCCCTCCGACCCCCGGACAAGCTCTACCCTCCACTTT. Amino acid sequence: CAPSDPRTSSTLHF.

The genes are TRBV3-1 (or the pseudogene TRBV3-2) and TRBJ1-1; no reliable D call. Germline CDR1 is LGHDT and CDR2 is YNNKEL (reference sequence). This CDR3 region has 13 residues. The V and J ends lost 0 bases and 9 bases respectively, with 11 bases between them. CDR3 sequence: CASSQDRVGKAFF. The CDR3 DNA follows: TGTGCCAGCAGCCAAGATCGGGTAGGTAAAGCTTTCTTT.

The genes are TRBV28 and TRBJ1-1; 12 bases line up with TRBD1. The V gene end was trimmed by 10 bases and the J gene end by 4 bases; junction bases not matched to a gene: 10. The CDR3 extends over 15 amino acids. Germline assignment: CDR1 MDHEN and CDR2 SYDVKM. DNA for the CDR3: TGTGCCACCTTAGGGACAGGGGGCCCGGGCACTGAAGCTTTCTTT. Residues: CATLGTGGPGTEAFF.

This chain links TRBV7-3 with TRBJ2-5; no reliable D call. CDR1 is SGHTA, CDR2 FQGTGA, per germline. V was cut by 4 bases and J by 5 bases, with 14 bases left in between. This CDR3 is 14 amino acids long. The DNA of the CDR3 is TGTGCCAGCAGCTCCGGCAGCGAGGAGGAGACCCAGTACTTC. Translated, it gives CASSSGSEEETQYF.

The gene calls are TRBV7-2 and TRBJ2-4, with 9 bases fitting TRBD2. J gave up 2 bases and V 1 base, and 12 bases lay outside the gene matches. This CDR3 comprises 19 residues. In germline, CDR1 is SGHTA, CDR2 FQGNSA. CDR3 in DNA: TGTGCCAGCAGCTTAGAGTCTAGCGGGGAAGTTGGGACCAAAAACATTCAGTACTTC. Translation: CASSLESSGEVGTKNIQYF.

This clone was observed a single time. The gene calls are TRBV3-1 (or the pseudogene TRBV3-2) and TRBJ1-2, with 9 positions matching TRBD1. This CDR3 is 16 amino acids long. V was pared by 0 bases and J by 4 bases, with 6 bases of the junction left unmatched. Germline V gene data show CDR1 as LGHDT and CDR2 as YNNKEL (reference sequence). The CDR3 nucleotides are TGTGCCAGCAGCCAAGATCGCTGGACAGGGGCCTATGGCTACACCTTC. It codes for CASSQDRWTGAYGYTF.

This sequence joins TRBV4-3 and TRBJ2-1; 9 bases are a match to TRBD1. Germline values: CDR1 LGHNA, CDR2 YSLEER. This CDR3 region has 15 residues. V was pared by 3 bases and J by 8 bases, with 8 bases of the junction left unmatched. CDR3 sequence (DNA): TGCGCCAGCAGCCAGGGGCACAGGGGGCATGATGAGCAGTTCTTC. The encoded protein is CASSQGHRGHDEQFF.

This clone showed up just once. The chain links TRBV4-1 to TRBJ1-1, with 9 bases lining up with TRBD1. Germline V gives CDR1 MGHRA, CDR2 YSYEKL. CDR3 size: 13 residues. J was trimmed by 11 bases and V by 2 bases; bases with no gene match: 6. CDR3: CASSQRTGEEAFF. CDR3 DNA sequence: TGCGCCAGCAGCCAACGGACAGGGGAGGAGGCTTTCTTT.

This clone showed up just once. The chain combines TRBV2 with TRBJ2-7; 7 nucleotides line up with TRBD2. The CDR3 is 15 amino acids. V gave up 4 bases and J gave up 3 bases; unmatched junction bases: 9. The germline V gene encodes CDR1 SNHLY and CDR2 FYNNEI. The CDR3 is CASSVQRGDLYEQYF. The CDR3 DNA sequence: TGTGCCAGCAGTGTCCAACGGGGGGACCTCTACGAGCAGTACTTC.

CDR3 sequence reads: CASSQDYYPTDTQYF. DNA of the CDR3: TGTGCCAGCAGCCAAGACTACTACCCCACAGATACGCAGTATTTT. The chain combines TRBV4-2 with TRBJ2-3; D gene uncertain. The CDR3 contains 15 residues. V was trimmed by 0 bases and J by 2 bases, leaving 9 bases between them. CDR1 and CDR2 (germline): LGHNA, YNFKEQ.